Below are 16 T cell receptor beta chains sequenced from a single sample in a study of tumor-infiltrating lymphocytes in primary liver carcinoma (TCRdb year 2017). TCRdb names Illumina HiSeq 2500 as the instrument used. A constant-region primer and ProtoScript II reverse transcriptase were used to reverse-transcribe TCRbeta-specific cDNA from approximately 500 ng total RNA. The TCRbeta libraries were prepared through three rounds of nested multiplex PCR following a slightly modified ARM-PCR procedure. The first two PCR rounds used multiplex TRBV1-TRBV30 forward primers with a Cbeta reverse primer, each for roughly 10 cycles. The public reads were run again by TCRdb, first through fastp at Q25 and then through MiXCR, and only productive beta chains were kept. Every entry covers one CDR3 protein and lists the most common genes and DNA from its rows. The sample records approximately 73,000 distinct CDR3 sequences, about two thirds of which are singletons. The ten largest clonotypes hold roughly 15% of the sample.

Total RNA and DNA were co-extracted from about 19-30 mg of bulk tissue with the AllPrep DNA/RNA mini kit, without cell sorting. Sequenced sample: liver tumor tissue from sampling region 4. The meaning of the sample's cell subset or site label: tumor region T4, right-lateral pole. These receptors originate from a woman aged 55-70 years with primary liver carcinoma and hepatitis B virus infection.

To note about this clonotype: A much bigger clone sits one base away, suggesting this may be a read error. V and J are TRBV28 and TRBJ1-6, with D perhaps TRBD1 (5 bases). The CDR3 spans 14 residues. In germline, CDR1 is MDHEN, CDR2 SYDVKM. With 9 bases removed from V and 2 bases from J, the gap between germline ends came to 11 bases. The CDR3 region has the DNA TGTGCCAGTATACGGGGGGCCTATAATTCACCCCTCCACTTT. Its translation is CASIRGAYNSPLHF.

In the case of this clonotype: A much larger clone differs by one base, so this may be a read error. The J gene is TRBJ2-3, the V gene TRBV5-1, with D hard to call. Per germline, CDR1 SGHRS and CDR2 YFSETQ. This CDR3 is built from 15 residues. CDR3 amino acids: CANSLVGSTTDTQYF. The CDR3 nucleotides are TGCGCCAACAGCTTGGTCGGTTCGACAACAGATACGCAGTATTTT.

On this clonotype: An end of the junction differs from the germline gene, which may be a read error. J is TRBJ1-1 and V is TRBV12-3 or TRBV12-4; the D gene is possibly TRBD1 (5 bases). This CDR3 is 13 amino acids long. CDR3 coding DNA: TGTGCCATCAGTTTGGCCCAGGGCCGAGAAGCTTTCTTT. Amino acid sequence: CAISLAQGREAFF.

The chain is built from TRBV15 and TRBJ2-5; no reliable D call. Trimming took off 1 base at V and 0 bases at J, with 3 bases between the two ends. CDR1 is LNHNV, CDR2 YYDKDF, per germline (reference sequence). The CDR3 totals 13 residues. The CDR3 DNA reads as TGTGCCACCAGCAGAGTATACCAAGAGACCCAGTACTTC. Translating gives CATSRVYQETQYF. The full variable domain, its missing parts supplied by reference TRBV15 and TRBJ2-5, is DAMVIQNPRYQVTQFGKPVTLSCSQTLNHNVMYWYQQKSSQAPKLLFHYYDKDFNNEADTPDNFQSRRPNTSFCFLDIRSPGLGDTAMYLCATSRVYQETQYFGPGTRLLVL.

Notes on this clonotype: One end of the junction is discordant with germline, which a read error may explain. The chain has TRBV6-4 and TRBJ2-3, with 11 positions matching TRBD2. Germline V gives CDR1 MRHNA, CDR2 SNTAGT. The CDR3 is made up of 16 amino acids. CDR3 region: CASRDIAGGSTGTQYF. The CDR3 nucleotides read TGTGCCAGCAGAGACATAGCGGGAGGGTCCACAGGTACGCAGTATTTT.

A note on this clonotype: Mismatch with germline at one junction end may stem from a read error. J is TRBJ1-2 and V is TRBV6-6, with D possibly being TRBD1 (5 bases). This CDR3 is built from 12 residues. Germline loops: CDR1 MNHNY, CDR2 SVGAGI (reference sequence). CDR3: CASSSVGHGYIF. CDR3 nucleotides: TGTGCCAGCAGTTCCGTGGGGCACGGCTACATCTTC.

The V gene is TRBV20-1, the J gene TRBJ2-4; 7 positions agree with TRBD1. Losses at the gene ends were 4 bases for V and 1 base for J; bases not matched to a gene: 19. This CDR3 is built from 19 residues. Germline lookup yields CDR1 DFQATT and CDR2 SNEGSKA (reference sequence). CDR3 sequence reads: CSATPMRQGEILAKNIQYF. DNA for the CDR3: TGCAGTGCTACCCCAATGCGGCAGGGGGAGATTCTTGCCAAAAACATTCAGTACTTC.

Comment on this clonotype: A junction boundary mismatches the germline segment, possibly from a read error. This chain joins TRBV11-2 and TRBJ2-1, with a tentative D call TRBD1 (6 bases). Looked up from germline, CDR1 is SGHAT and CDR2 is FQNNGV. The CDR3 spans 17 residues. This CDR3 is CASSLDKQGIVYDEQFF. CDR3 nucleotide sequence: TGTGCCAGCAGCTTAGATAAACAGGGTATAGTCTACGATGAGCAGTTTTTC. Supplemented by reference TRBV11-2 and TRBJ2-1, the full variable domain reads EAGVAQSPRYKIIEKRQSVAFWCNPISGHATLYWYQQILGQGPKLLIQFQNNGVVDDSQLPKDRFSAERLKGVDSTLKIQPAKLEDSAVYLCASSLDKQGIVYDEQFFGPGTRLTVL.

Regarding this clonotype: A read error may produce the germline difference seen at one junction end. The rearrangement uses TRBV7-9 and TRBJ2-2; 7 bases align to TRBD2. CDR3 length: 15 amino acids. CDR1 and CDR2 (germline): SEHNR, FQNEAQ (reference sequence). This CDR3 is CASSRTRGGTGALFF. CDR3 coding DNA: TGTGCCAGCAGCCGGACTAGAGGAGGCACCGGGGCGCTGTTTTTT.

Comments on this clonotype: This may be a read error: a much more frequent sequence differs by one nucleotide. The chain carries TRBV20-1 and TRBJ2-4; 8 positions match TRBD2. Germline V gene data show CDR1 as DFQATT and CDR2 as SNEGSKA (reference sequence). With 8 bases clipped from V and 4 bases from J, the junction kept 10 bases outside the gene matches. The CDR3 totals 14 residues. The CDR3 DNA reads TGCAGTACTCGGACTAGCTTGGGGAAAAACATTCAGTACTTC. Encoded protein: CSTRTSLGKNIQYF.

About this clonotype: One junction end disagrees with the germline gene, perhaps due to a read error. The chain has TRBV11-2 and TRBJ2-3, with 7 bases that match TRBD2. The CDR3 has 20 amino acids. Germline V gives CDR1 SGHAT, CDR2 FQNNGV. The chain's CDR3 is CTSSVALSGFAGEGIDTQYF. CDR3 nucleotides: TGTACCAGCAGCGTAGCTCTAAGTGGGTTTGCGGGAGAAGGGATAGATACGCAGTATTTT.

V usage is TRBV5-3 and J usage is TRBJ2-3; D remains ambiguous. TRBV5-3 is an ORF, and what it does is uncertain. This CDR3 spans 17 amino acids. The V end lost 0 bases, the J end lost 5 bases, and 19 bases lay between the germline ends. The CDR3 protein is CARSLATEEILRDTQYF. DNA of the CDR3: TGTGCCAGAAGCTTGGCTACCGAAGAAATTCTCAGAGATACGCAGTATTTT.

The chain is built from TRBV21-1 and TRBJ2-3; TRBD2 was called by the table and not checked on the DNA. TRBV21-1 constitutes a pseudogene. The CDR3 is 17 residues long. In DNA form, the CDR3 reads TGTGCCAGCAGCAAAAGAGAGCGGTCCAAGGGAACGGATACGCAGTATTTT. Protein product: CASSKRERSKGTDTQYF.

Points on this clonotype: One end of the junction varies from germline; a read error may be responsible. The chain couples TRBV11-2 to TRBJ2-3; no clear D gene. The germline gives CDR1 SGHAT, CDR2 FQNNGV. There are 15 residues in the CDR3. In nucleotides, the CDR3 is TGTGCCAGCAGGCCTTCTGCGATTAGCACGGATACGCAGTATTTT. Amino acids: CASRPSAISTDTQYF.

Comment on this clonotype: The junction departs from the called germline gene at one end, perhaps through a read error. This sequence joins TRBV11-1 and TRBJ2-7; a possible D gene is TRBD2 (6 bases). This CDR3 spans 15 amino acids. CDR1 and CDR2 (germline): SGHAT, FQDESV (reference sequence). CDR3 bases: TGTGCCAGCAGCCCTCGCACAGCAGGACTACGCGAGCACTACTTT. This sequence encodes CASSPRTAGLREHYF. The variable domain in full, with the rest retrieved from reference TRBV11-1 and TRBJ2-7, is EAEVAQSPRYKITEKSQAVAFWCDPISGHATLYWYRQILGQGPELLVQFQDESVVDDSQLPKDRFSAERLKGVDSTLKIQPAELGDSAMYLCASSPRTAGLREHYFGPGTRLTVT.

Details on this clonotype: A read error is possible here, since a much larger clone lies one base away. The chain combines TRBV20-1 with TRBJ2-3; D gene uncertain. The V end was cut by 4 bases, the J end by 2 bases, with 10 bases between. This CDR3 has 13 residues. Germline lookup yields CDR1 DFQATT and CDR2 SNEGSKA (reference sequence). CDR3 sequence (DNA): TGCAGTGCTATTTTTCAGCTCACAGATACGCAGTATTTT. Encoded protein: CSAIFQLTDTQYF.